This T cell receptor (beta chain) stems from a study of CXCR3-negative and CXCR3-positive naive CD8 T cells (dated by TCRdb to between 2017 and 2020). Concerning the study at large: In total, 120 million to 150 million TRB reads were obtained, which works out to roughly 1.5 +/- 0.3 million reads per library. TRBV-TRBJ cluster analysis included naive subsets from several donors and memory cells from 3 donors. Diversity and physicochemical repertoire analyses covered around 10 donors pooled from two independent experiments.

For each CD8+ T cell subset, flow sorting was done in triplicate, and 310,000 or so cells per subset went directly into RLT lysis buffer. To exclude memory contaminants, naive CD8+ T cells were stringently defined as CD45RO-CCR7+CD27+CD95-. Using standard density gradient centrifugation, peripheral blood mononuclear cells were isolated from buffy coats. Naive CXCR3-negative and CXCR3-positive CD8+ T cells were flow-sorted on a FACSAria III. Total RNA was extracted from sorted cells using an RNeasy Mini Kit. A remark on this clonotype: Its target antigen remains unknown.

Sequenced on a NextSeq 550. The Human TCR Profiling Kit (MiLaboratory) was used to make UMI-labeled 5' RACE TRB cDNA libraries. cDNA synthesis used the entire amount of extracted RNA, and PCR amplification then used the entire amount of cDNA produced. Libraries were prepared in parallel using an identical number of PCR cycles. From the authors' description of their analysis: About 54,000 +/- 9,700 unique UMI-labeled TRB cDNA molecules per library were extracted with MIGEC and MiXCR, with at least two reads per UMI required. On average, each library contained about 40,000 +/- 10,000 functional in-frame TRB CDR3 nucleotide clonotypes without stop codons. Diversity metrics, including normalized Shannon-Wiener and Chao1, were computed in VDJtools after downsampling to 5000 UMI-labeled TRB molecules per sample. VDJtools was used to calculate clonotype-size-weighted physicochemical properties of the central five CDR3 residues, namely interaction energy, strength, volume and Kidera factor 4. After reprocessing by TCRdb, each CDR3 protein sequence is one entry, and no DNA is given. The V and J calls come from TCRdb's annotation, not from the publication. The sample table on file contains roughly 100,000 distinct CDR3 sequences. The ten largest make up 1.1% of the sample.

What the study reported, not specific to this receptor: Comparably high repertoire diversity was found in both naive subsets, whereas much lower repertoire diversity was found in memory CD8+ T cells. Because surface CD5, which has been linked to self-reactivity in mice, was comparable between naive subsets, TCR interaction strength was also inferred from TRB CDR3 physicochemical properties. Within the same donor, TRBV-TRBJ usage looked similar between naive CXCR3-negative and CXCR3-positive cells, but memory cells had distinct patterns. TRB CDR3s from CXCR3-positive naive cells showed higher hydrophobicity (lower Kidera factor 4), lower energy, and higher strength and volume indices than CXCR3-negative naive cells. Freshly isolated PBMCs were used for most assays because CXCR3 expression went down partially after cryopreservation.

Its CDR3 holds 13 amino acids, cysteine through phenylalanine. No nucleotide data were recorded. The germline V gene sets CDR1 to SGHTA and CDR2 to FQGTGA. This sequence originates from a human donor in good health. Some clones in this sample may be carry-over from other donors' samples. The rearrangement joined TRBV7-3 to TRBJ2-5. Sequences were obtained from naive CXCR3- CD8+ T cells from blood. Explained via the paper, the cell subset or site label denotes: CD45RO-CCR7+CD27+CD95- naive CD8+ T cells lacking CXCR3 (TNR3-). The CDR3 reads CASSRTDQETQYF.